This TCR beta chain was captured in a study of cytomegalovirus exposure and HLA in healthy donors. J lost 5 bases, V lost 6 bases, and 7 bases had no gene match. The CDR3 totals 15 residues. CDR1 is MDHEN, CDR2 SYDVKM, per germline. TCRdb's copy holds only in-frame clones and misses some; the assay was immunoSEQ multiplex PCR. The table shows a few hundred thousand clones, with roughly 89% occurring only once. The source is a woman between 18 and 29 years old in good health and CMV-seronegative. The chain has TRBV28 and TRBJ2-2, with TRBD1 matching 9 bases. The source material was PBMCs. The CDR3 is CASRLDRGRTGELFF. The CDR3 nucleotides read TGTGCCAGCAGGTTGGACAGGGGCCGAACCGGGGAGCTGTTTTTT.